This is a list of T cell receptor beta chains from one sample in a study of vaccination and CD4 T cells after COVID-19. No antigen has been assigned to these receptors. TCRdb processed the PCR reads anew with MiXCR; each CDR3 protein has one entry. The sample consists of about 13,000 distinct CDR3 sequences, 30% to 35% of them appearing once. Input material: CD4+ T cells from blood, cultured in vitro. The receptors come from a human donor who had recovered from COVID-19. Each CDR3 is given without its conserved first and last residue. The order of the fields is V gene, J gene, CDR3 length, CDR3 protein.

V gene: TRBV20-1
J gene: TRBJ1-1
CDR3 length: 12
CDR3 protein: SARVQGVTAEAF

V gene: TRBV7-3
J gene: TRBJ2-3
CDR3 length: 11
CDR3 protein: ASSPQLTDTQY

V gene: TRBV28
J gene: TRBJ1-5
CDR3 length: 14
CDR3 protein: ASRATGFGRNQPQH

V gene: TRBV27
J gene: TRBJ2-3
CDR3 length: 13
CDR3 protein: ASSFSQSSTDTQY

V gene: TRBV19
J gene: TRBJ2-6
CDR3 length: 13
CDR3 protein: ASSPGGSGANVLT

V gene: TRBV15
J gene: TRBJ2-3
CDR3 length: 11
CDR3 protein: ATSRGGSDTQY

V gene: TRBV14
J gene: TRBJ2-3
CDR3 length: 15
CDR3 protein: ASSSRTSGTGADTQY

V gene: TRBV30
J gene: TRBJ1-5
CDR3 length: 11
CDR3 protein: AWSEFGGQPQH

V gene: TRBV28
J gene: TRBJ2-7
CDR3 length: 10
CDR3 protein: ASSSDRDEQY

V gene: TRBV4-1
J gene: TRBJ1-5
CDR3 length: 14
CDR3 protein: ASSRQADRGGQPQH

V gene: TRBV6-1
J gene: TRBJ1-2
CDR3 length: 11
CDR3 protein: ASSVVENYGYT

V gene: TRBV19
J gene: TRBJ2-1
CDR3 length: 12
CDR3 protein: ASSRTGGFDEQF

V gene: TRBV19
J gene: TRBJ2-1
CDR3 length: 13
CDR3 protein: ASSAVRGSYNEQF

V gene: TRBV20-1
J gene: TRBJ2-2
CDR3 length: 12
CDR3 protein: SARGGGRFGELF

V gene: TRBV27
J gene: TRBJ2-7
CDR3 length: 15
CDR3 protein: ASSLRRPVAGEYEQY

V gene: TRBV24-1
J gene: TRBJ2-1
CDR3 length: 14
CDR3 protein: ATSDFLAETYNEQF

V gene: TRBV7-6
J gene: TRBJ1-2
CDR3 length: 11
CDR3 protein: ASSPGTGQGYT

V gene: TRBV28
J gene: TRBJ1-1
CDR3 length: 11
CDR3 protein: ASSPDSLTEAF

V gene: TRBV20-1
J gene: TRBJ2-1
CDR3 length: 13
CDR3 protein: SARGGLSSYNEQF

V gene: TRBV10-3
J gene: TRBJ2-7
CDR3 length: 10
CDR3 protein: AIRTAGYEQY

V gene: TRBV20-1
J gene: TRBJ1-6
CDR3 length: 13
CDR3 protein: SAREVDRGVSPLH

V gene: TRBV20-1
J gene: TRBJ2-1
CDR3 length: 13
CDR3 protein: SASIPGSLGNEQF

V gene: TRBV7-9
J gene: TRBJ1-6
CDR3 length: 15
CDR3 protein: ASSSPGRSSYNSPLH

V gene: TRBV7-9
J gene: TRBJ2-7
CDR3 length: 12
CDR3 protein: ASSPGQGVHEQY

V gene: TRBV28
J gene: TRBJ1-3
CDR3 length: 14
CDR3 protein: ASTSGGQGAGNTIY

V gene: TRBV20-1
J gene: TRBJ2-5
CDR3 length: 17
CDR3 protein: SARVSRLAGGLGGETQY

V gene: TRBV19
J gene: TRBJ1-1
CDR3 length: 11
CDR3 protein: ASSIASGSPAF

V gene: TRBV6-1
J gene: TRBJ1-1
CDR3 length: 15
CDR3 protein: ASSEGQGAPMNTEAF

V gene: TRBV5-1
J gene: TRBJ2-5
CDR3 length: 12
CDR3 protein: ASSFLGSRETQY

V gene: TRBV2
J gene: TRBJ2-1
CDR3 length: 12
CDR3 protein: ASSGASDYNEQF

V gene: TRBV20-1
J gene: TRBJ2-1
CDR3 length: 9
CDR3 protein: SARHGTEQF

V gene: TRBV3-1
J gene: TRBJ1-5
CDR3 length: 11
CDR3 protein: ASSQDRRQPQH

V gene: TRBV4-3
J gene: TRBJ1-2
CDR3 length: 13
CDR3 protein: ASSRRQSLNYGYT

V gene: TRBV5-4
J gene: TRBJ1-1
CDR3 length: 16
CDR3 protein: ASSLGKGGSTMNTEAF

V gene: TRBV11-3
J gene: TRBJ2-3
CDR3 length: 13
CDR3 protein: ASSSGQGGTDTQY

V gene: TRBV6-1
J gene: TRBJ2-5
CDR3 length: 13
CDR3 protein: ASSEEMGVGETQY

V gene: TRBV19
J gene: TRBJ1-1
CDR3 length: 10
CDR3 protein: ASSIGSTEAF

V gene: TRBV21-1
J gene: TRBJ1-6
CDR3 length: 20
CDR3 protein: ASSKGMDREHGRYFYNSPPH

V gene: TRBV6-2/TRBV6-3
J gene: TRBJ1-5
CDR3 length: 17
CDR3 protein: APRGEDREGRIGNQPQH

V gene: TRBV20-1
J gene: TRBJ2-1
CDR3 length: 13
CDR3 protein: SARLGRTGYNEQF

V gene: TRBV20-1
J gene: TRBJ2-2
CDR3 length: 13
CDR3 protein: SAPSGRARTGELF

V gene: TRBV29-1
J gene: TRBJ2-3
CDR3 length: 13
CDR3 protein: STGSISGYSDTQY

V gene: TRBV7-2
J gene: TRBJ1-2
CDR3 length: 10
CDR3 protein: ASSPTGGGYT

V gene: TRBV2
J gene: TRBJ1-2
CDR3 length: 12
CDR3 protein: ASYTRTPDYGYT

V gene: TRBV5-4
J gene: TRBJ2-2
CDR3 length: 15
CDR3 protein: ASSYITSGMNTGELF

V gene: TRBV6-5
J gene: TRBJ1-1
CDR3 length: 13
CDR3 protein: ASSYTGRMNTEAF

V gene: TRBV7-3
J gene: TRBJ2-2
CDR3 length: 12
CDR3 protein: ASSLIPNTGELF

V gene: TRBV10-3
J gene: TRBJ2-3
CDR3 length: 13
CDR3 protein: AISAHAIREDTQY